These 27 T cell receptor delta chains came from one sample sequenced in a study of γδ T cells in repeated Plasmodium falciparum infection. Flow sorting of PBMC yielded separate Vgamma9/Vdelta2+ and Vdelta2-negative gammadelta T cell populations for bulk repertoire analysis. TCRdb re-analyzed the multiplex PCR reads via CATT. The data show about 51,000 delta-chain clones, around 2% seen once. Source material: gamma-delta T cells from blood. These receptors came from a pool of human donors (malaria-infected and uninfected, not separated).

This clone was counted at least ten times. This DNA translates differently at residue 8 from the TCRdb protein, which is that of a much larger clone; a read error is likely, and the protein shown is the DNA's own translation. The chain uses TRDV2 and TRDJ1; 9 positions agree with TRDD3. Unmatched junction bases numbered 23, after V lost 3 bases and J lost 1 base. The germline V gene encodes CDR1 GEAIGNYY and CDR2 EKD. There are 21 residues in the CDR3. CDR3 residues: CACDPLALHTGDTGSTDKLIF. Written as DNA, the CDR3 is TGTGCCTGTGACCCGCTGGCCCTCCACACTGGGGATACGGGGTCCACCGATAAACTCATCTTT.

This clone has ten or more counts. TCRdb's protein, taken from a much larger clone, differs from this DNA's translation at residue 4, likely owing to a read error; the protein displayed comes from the DNA. The CDR3 loop reads CACAQATDKLIF. CDR3 bases: TGTGCCTGTGCCCAGGCTACCGATAAACTCATCTTT. This chain links TRDV2 with TRDJ1; D remains unclear. TCRdb records no J gene; here it was assigned by comparing the DNA to germline. The CDR3 loop spans 12 amino acids. V was pared by 5 bases and J by 2 bases, with 8 bases between. From germline, CDR1 is GEAIGNYY and CDR2 EKD.

This clone was observed at least ten times. The TCRdb record carries a much larger clone's protein, which differs from this DNA's translation at residue 5; a read error is the likely cause, and the protein listed here is the DNA translation. V and J are TRDV3 and TRDJ1, with 7 bases fitting TRDD3. Germline matching of the DNA provided the J gene here, since TCRdb leaves it blank. V was clipped by 0 bases and J by 0 bases; unmatched bases: 25. Germline V gene data show CDR1 as TVYSNPD and CDR2 as GDNSRS (reference sequence). The CDR3 totals 21 residues. Written as DNA, the CDR3 is TGTGCCTTTAGCCTTATAGAGACGGCCTACATCTTCTGGGGGGACACCGATAAACTCATCTTT. Translation gives CAFSLIETAYIFWGDTDKLIF.

This clone was seen only a few times. For this DNA, TCRdb reports the protein of a much larger clone, which diverges at residue 14, most likely from a read error; the protein presented here is translated directly from the DNA. The genes are TRDV1 and TRDJ1, with TRDD3 matching 8 bases. In the absence of a J gene in TCRdb, the DNA was matched to germline to assign it here. Germline CDR1 TSWWSYY, CDR2 QGS. The CDR3 totals 19 residues. The junction had 15 bases not matched to a gene; V was cut back by 1 base and J by 2 bases. The CDR3: CALGEHVLLGGADTDKLIF. CDR3 bases: TGTGCTCTTGGGGAACACGTCCTACTGGGGGGAGCGGATACCGATAAACTCATCTTT.

The sample holds a few counts of this clone. The protein that TCRdb holds for this DNA derives from a much larger clone and differs from the translated DNA at residue 10, which likely indicates a read error; the protein shown here is translated from the DNA. This chain links TRDV1 with TRDJ1, with 9 positions matching TRDD3. No J segment appears in TCRdb, so it was assigned here by matching the sequence to germline. Looked up from germline, CDR1 is TSWWSYY and CDR2 is QGS. This CDR3 is 20 amino acids long. Trimming took 7 bases from V and 0 from J; bases not matched to a gene: 21. The CDR3 DNA reads as TGTGCTCTTGACAAGCGGCCTGGGGGATGCGGCGTTTCGTACACCGATAAACTCATCTTT. Translated: CALDKRPGGCGVSYTDKLIF.

This clone was observed many times. Within the sample, other DNA sequences also encode this same CDR3. The chain uses TRDV1 and TRDJ1; 9 bases agree with TRDD3. Germline V gene sequence: CDR1 TSWWSYY, CDR2 QGS. The CDR3 is made up of 23 amino acids. Unmatched junction bases numbered 25, after V lost 0 bases and J lost 2 bases. CDR3 in amino acids: CALGELNPKVGIRLTIVTDKLIF. The CDR3 DNA is TGTGCTCTTGGGGAACTGAACCCAAAGGTGGGGATACGGTTAACAATCGTTACCGATAAACTCATCTTT.

Only a few counts were recorded for this clone. TCRdb attributes to this sequence the protein of a much larger clone, which differs from the DNA translation at residue 6; a read error is likely, and the protein displayed is translated from the DNA. This rearrangement joins TRDV1 to TRDJ1, with 8 nucleotides matching TRDD3. TCRdb does not report a J gene; here it was assigned by matching the DNA to germline references. CDR3 length: 27 amino acids. Germline V gene sequence: CDR1 TSWWSYY, CDR2 QGS. V lost 1 base and J lost 0; bases outside the gene matches: 37. The chain's CDR3 is CALGEQVVFVDLATGGLSYPYTDKLIF. The CDR3 nucleotides are TGTGCTCTTGGGGAACAAGTAGTCTTCGTCGACCTAGCTACTGGGGGGTTATCATACCCTTACACCGATAAACTCATCTTT.

A word on this clone: A far larger clone is one nucleotide away, so this likely arose from a read error. The sample carries other DNA sequences with the same CDR3. The V and J genes are TRDV1 and TRDJ1; D is possibly TRDD3 (6 bases). No J segment appears in TCRdb, so it was assigned here by matching the sequence to germline. V gave up 1 base and J gave up 0 bases, with 27 bases separating them. This CDR3 has 21 amino acids. CDR1 is TSWWSYY, CDR2 QGS, per germline. CDR3 DNA: TGTGCTCTTGGGGAACCCCGCTTGGCTACGTTCGGATACTTCTACACCGATAAACTCATCTTT. This codes for CALGEPRLATFGYFYTDKLIF.

This clone was observed at least ten times. This DNA translates differently at residue 6 from the TCRdb protein, which is that of a much larger clone; a read error is likely, and the protein shown is the DNA's own translation. The rearrangement joins TRDV1 to TRDJ1, with D uncertain. No J gene was available from TCRdb, and it was assigned here by a germline match of the DNA. The CDR3 runs 19 residues. V was trimmed by 3 bases and J by 0 bases, leaving 23 bases between them. CDR1 is TSWWSYY, CDR2 QGS, per germline. In DNA form, the CDR3 reads TGTGCTCTTGGGGACAGTAAATTTCGCTGTTCCCCGTACACCGATAAACTCATCTTT. It yields the protein CALGDSKFRCSPYTDKLIF.

Regarding this clone: The protein held in TCRdb is that of a much larger clone and does not match this DNA's translation at residue 17, likely because of a read error; the protein shown is translated from the DNA. The chain is built from TRDV1 and TRDJ2, with D unresolved. Per the germline V gene, CDR1 is TSWWSYY and CDR2 is QGS. This CDR3 has 20 residues. The CDR3 DNA follows: TGTGCTCTTGGGGAGTGCGAGTGCTTCATATATCGCCTTTTGACAGCAAAACTCTTCTTT. As protein: CALGECECFIYRLLTAKLFF.

This clone was seen a few times. Only one base separates this from a far larger clonotype, so it likely reflects a read error. The same CDR3 also results from other DNA sequences found in this sample. This chain uses TRDV2 with TRDJ2; TRDD3 agrees at 9 bases. Here the J gene came from matching the DNA to germline, since TCRdb omits it. The CDR3 runs to 15 residues. Germline V CDR1 and CDR2: GEAIGNYY, EKD. V shed 8 bases and J 9 bases; nucleotides not matched to a gene: 15. CDR3 sequence: CAFTELGEPSSQLFF. The CDR3 DNA follows: TGTGCCTTCACTGAACTGGGGGAGCCTTCTTCACAACTCTTCTTT.

This clone was counted many times. A far larger clone lies a single base away; this is likely a read error. Other DNA sequences in the sample encode the same CDR3. The chain employs TRDV1 and TRDJ1; weak D call: TRDD3 (6 bases). V lost 0 bases, J lost 0 bases, and 23 bases lay in between. The CDR3 has 20 amino acids. The germline V gene encodes CDR1 TSWWSYY and CDR2 QGS. CDR3 sequence: CALGELQVRGCPYYTDKLIF. The CDR3 DNA reads as TGTGCTCTTGGGGAACTTCAGGTCCGGGGATGTCCCTATTACACCGATAAACTCATCTTT.

This clone has just a few counts. TCRdb's listed protein matches a much larger clone and diverges from this DNA's translation at residue 4, likely through a read error; the protein shown comes from the DNA. CDR3 sequence reads: CACETLLLGDTDLDNTDKLIF. DNA for the CDR3: TGTGCCTGTGAGACTCTTTTACTGGGGGATACTGACCTCGACAACACCGATAAACTCATCTTT. The chain uses TRDV2 and TRDJ1; 12 bases are shared with TRDD3. Matching the DNA to germline supplied the J gene, which TCRdb does not give. CDR1 is GEAIGNYY and CDR2 is EKD in the germline V gene. Trimming removed 4 bases from V and 0 bases from J; junction bases left unmatched: 20. This CDR3 spans 21 amino acids.

Points on this clone: This likely reflects a read error, since a far larger clone is one base away. At the DNA level, this CDR3 is encoded by other sequences in the same sample as well. V usage is TRDV3 and J usage is TRDJ1; D is ambiguous. The J gene is absent in TCRdb and was assigned here via DNA matching to germline. This CDR3 has 17 residues. Per the germline V gene, CDR1 is TVYSNPD and CDR2 is GDNSRS (reference sequence). Deletions cut 1 base from V and 8 bases from J, with 29 bases between. In DNA, the CDR3 is TGTGCCTTTAAATCTACAACCAGCTTTCGCGGGTACAGAAAACTCATCTTT. It codes for CAFKSTTSFRGYRKLIF.

This clone was picked up a small number of times. A far larger clone is only one base removed, so a read error is likely. This sample also contains other DNA sequences that code for the same CDR3. This chain joins TRDV1 and TRDJ1; 8 bases fit TRDD3. The V gene end was trimmed by 1 base and the J gene end by 2 bases; junction bases not matched to a gene: 24. Germline loops: CDR1 TSWWSYY, CDR2 QGS. The CDR3 loop spans 22 amino acids. The CDR3 DNA reads as TGTGCTCTTGGGGAACAAGTCCCACTCCACATCGGAGCAGGGGATACAACCGATAAACTCATCTTT. Translated: CALGEQVPLHIGAGDTTDKLIF.

This clone is judged medium-sized. The identical CDR3 is also encoded by other nucleotide sequences in the sample. This sequence joins TRDV1 and TRDJ4; 7 nucleotides agree with TRDD2. CDR3 length: 22 amino acids. V trimming: 9 bases; J trimming: 3 bases; junction bases outside the gene matches: 37. Germline CDR1 is TSWWSYY and CDR2 is QGS. CDR3 sequence: CALLPVPFLRFSNARSPGPLIF. The CDR3 DNA is TGTGCTCTGCTCCCTGTCCCGTTCCTACGATTCTCTAACGCCAGGTCCCCAGGACCCCTGATCTTT.

Ten or more counts support this clone. With a far larger clone one base away, a read error is the likely cause. Other DNA sequences in the same sample also yield this CDR3. The chain joins TRDV1 to TRDJ1; tentatively, D is TRDD3 (5 bases). This CDR3 has 18 residues. Trimming removed 4 bases from V and 0 bases from J, with 21 bases in between. Germline V gene data show CDR1 as TSWWSYY and CDR2 as QGS. Here the CDR3 reads CALGGRWVPNPYTDKLIF. The CDR3 DNA is TGTGCTCTTGGGGGGCGCTGGGTCCCGAACCCGTACACCGATAAACTCATCTTT.

Only a few counts were recorded for this clone. A far larger clone lies a single base away; this is likely a read error. Other DNA sequences in the sample encode the same CDR3. The CDR3, as DNA: TGTGCTCTTGGGGAACTAAGGTGTTGTACTGGGGGAACGGGGCGCACCGATAAACTCATCTTT. Its translation is CALGELRCCTGGTGRTDKLIF. The chain combines TRDV1 with TRDJ1, with 9 bases lining up with TRDD3. The J gene comes from matching the DNA to germline here; TCRdb lacks it. Germline trimming cut 0 bases from V and 1 base from J; bases unmatched to any gene: 18. This CDR3 comprises 21 residues. Per the germline V gene, CDR1 is TSWWSYY and CDR2 is QGS.

This clone appeared many times. It is likely a read error: a sequence one base away is far more abundant. Other DNA variants within this sample encode the same CDR3. The gene calls are TRDV1 and TRDJ1; the D gene is possibly TRDD2 (5 bases). V gave up 5 bases and J gave up 7 bases, with 17 bases separating them. The CDR3 is 14 residues long. CDR1 TSWWSYY and CDR2 QGS come from the germline V gene. The CDR3 nucleotides are TGTGCTCTTGGGATTCTCCCTACAGAGGGTAAACTCATCTTT. Its protein product is CALGILPTEGKLIF.

Regarding this clone: This sequence is one base from a far larger clone and is likely a read error. At the DNA level, this CDR3 is encoded by other sequences in the same sample as well. This sequence joins TRDV2 and TRDJ1, with 13 positions matching TRDD3. TCRdb records no J gene; here it was assigned by comparing the DNA to germline. With 0 bases clipped from V and 10 bases from J, the junction kept 13 bases outside the gene matches. The CDR3 consists of 17 residues. CDR1 and CDR2 from the germline V gene are GEAIGNYY and EKD. DNA of the CDR3: TGTGCCTGTGACACCGTAACTGGGGGATACGCGCCCGTTCCACTCATCTTT. Protein sequence: CACDTVTGGYAPVPLIF.

This clone was seen only a few times. TCRdb has a much larger clone's protein, which differs at residue 6 from the translation of this DNA, likely because of a read error; what is shown is the protein translated from the DNA. This chain connects TRDV1 to TRDJ1, with 7 bases aligning to TRDD3. Since TCRdb gives no J gene, matching the DNA to germline was used here to assign it. Germline loops: CDR1 TSWWSYY, CDR2 QGS. This CDR3 region has 22 residues. V lost 1 base and J lost 5; bases outside the gene matches: 28. The CDR3 nucleotides read TGTGCTCTTGGGGAACCAAAAGCCCATCTACTTAGACTGGGGTTGTTAAGAGATAAACTCATCTTT. The encoded protein is CALGEPKAHLLRLGLLRDKLIF.

This clone showed up many times. With only one base between it and a far larger clone, this is likely a read error. In the same sample, other DNA sequences code for this CDR3. J is TRDJ1 and V is TRDV2; D is unclear. The J gene, missing from TCRdb, was assigned here through DNA to germline matching. This CDR3 has 16 residues. Germline lookup yields CDR1 GEAIGNYY and CDR2 EKD. DNA for the CDR3: TGCGCCTGTGACACCTTGGTTGGCCCTCACACCGATAAACTCATCTTT. This gives the protein CACDTLVGPHTDKLIF.

This clone was counted between two and nine times. This DNA translates differently at residue 3 from the TCRdb protein, which is that of a much larger clone; a read error is likely, and the protein shown is the DNA's own translation. The CDR3 sequence: CASDSLGDNTDKLIF. CDR3 in DNA: TGTGCCAGTGACTCCCTGGGGGACAACACCGATAAACTCATCTTT. V usage is TRDV2 and J usage is TRDJ1, with 8 nucleotides matching TRDD3. TCRdb is silent on the J gene; assignment here came from matching the DNA to germline. Germline V CDR1 and CDR2: GEAIGNYY, EKD. CDR3 size: 15 residues.

This clone was observed a few times. Given a far larger clone just one base away, this is likely a sequencing read error. Other DNA sequences in the same sample also yield this CDR3. The chain combines TRDV1 with TRDJ1; 9 positions match TRDD3. The J gene is not listed in TCRdb, so it was assigned here from a DNA match to germline. CDR1 TSWWSYY and CDR2 QGS come from the germline V gene. This CDR3 has 21 residues. The CDR3 loop reads CALGVPCFLRGGYRSADKLIF. For the CDR3, the DNA is TGTGCTCTCGGGGTCCCCTGCTTCCTAAGAGGGGGATACCGGAGTGCCGATAAACTCATCTTT.

A note on this clone: The likely explanation is a read error, given a far larger clone one base away. This sample also contains other DNA sequences that code for the same CDR3. The DNA for the CDR3 is TGTGCCCTTGGGGAACCTCCCAGACCCTTCCTCTTATACTGGGGGATACCGTACACCGATAAACTCATCTTT. Translating it yields CALGEPPRPFLLYWGIPYTDKLIF. The chain links TRDV1 to TRDJ1, with 12 bases lining up with TRDD3. TCRdb does not report a J gene; here it was assigned by matching the DNA to germline references. This CDR3 spans 24 amino acids. Germline V gene lookup returns CDR1 TSWWSYY and CDR2 QGS.

This clone was seen at least ten times. The protein held in TCRdb is that of a much larger clone and does not match this DNA's translation at residue 19, likely because of a read error; the protein shown is translated from the DNA. The V segment is TRDV1, and no J call was made; the D segment call TRDD3 is taken from the table without a DNA check. Germline V gene data show CDR1 as TSWWSYY and CDR2 as QGS. This CDR3 region has 21 residues. The CDR3 sequence: CALGRFLLGLGMPHQHIGPIF. The CDR3 nucleotides read TGTGCTCTTGGGAGGTTTCTCTTAGGGCTGGGGATGCCCCATCAGCATATCGGACCCATCTTT.

As to this clone: A far larger clone is only one base removed, so a read error is likely. Other DNA sequences of this sample code for an identical CDR3. The V gene is TRDV1, the J gene TRDJ1; 8 bases align to TRDD3. Since TCRdb gives no J gene, matching the DNA to germline was used here to assign it. In germline, CDR1 is TSWWSYY, CDR2 QGS. V dropped 3 bases and J dropped 3; count of bases not matched to a gene: 33. The CDR3 is 24 amino acids. This chain's CDR3 is CALGDRHANVRNYRGILRADKLIF. CDR3 DNA: TGTGCTCTTGGGGATCGACACGCTAATGTTCGAAATTACCGGGGGATATTGCGCGCCGATAAACTCATCTTT.